The TCR beta chain under discussion was sequenced for a study of blood T cell repertoires in COVID-19. The CDR3 totals 12 residues. CDR1 and CDR2 (germline): MNHEY, SVGAGI. V lost 7 bases and J 10 bases, leaving 11 bases between the germline ends. Produced via immunoSEQ multiplex PCR; TCRdb's table is partial and in-frame only. The sample consists of a few hundred thousand clones, roughly 85% of them appearing once. Specimen: peripheral blood. The TCR sequence derives from a man in his forties with acute or convalescent COVID-19. V gene TRBV6-5 combines with J gene TRBJ1-6, with unresolved D. CDR3: CASKITYSPLHF. CDR3 DNA: TGTGCCAGCAAGATTACCTACTCACCCCTCCACTTT.